These T cell receptor beta chains were read from a single sample in a study of patients and donors after allogeneic stem cell transplantation. TCRdb re-derived calls from the RT-PCR reads in MiXCR, one entry per CDR3 protein. The sample contains about 960,000 distinct CDR3 sequences, 15% to 20% of which appear only once. Sequencing was done on a sample of blood, either unsorted or a sorted T cell fraction (not recorded which). The receptors shown here come from a human donor who was either an allogeneic HSCT recipient or a stem cell or donor lymphocyte infusion donor (not recorded which). It is not recorded whose cells these are; they may come from a transplant donor. Each CDR3 is given with its conserved first and last residue. The D gene is left open where the match is weak. Part of the rows lack a size; the others show once, few, many or a class for expanded clones.

j_call | d_call | v_call | clone_size | cdr3_nt | cdr3_aa
TRBJ1-2 | - | TRBV5-6 | few | TGTGCCAGCAGCTTCGAAGGGATCTATGGCTACACCTTC | CASSFEGIYGYTF
TRBJ1-2 | TRBD1 | TRBV7-2 | - | TGTGCCAGCAGCTTATACGACAGGGTTGATGGCTACACCTTC | CASSLYDRVDGYTF
TRBJ2-1 | - | TRBV6-1 | many | TGTGCCAGCAGGCAGCCGGGCCCTTCAGGGATCAATGAGCAGTTCTTC | CASRQPGPSGINEQFF
TRBJ1-2 | - | TRBV5-5 | - | TGTGCCAGCAGCTTCAAGGGTGGCTCTCCGTCGGTTGGCTACACCTTC | CASSFKGGSPSVGYTF
TRBJ2-5 | TRBD2 | TRBV6-2/TRBV6-3 | few | TGTGCCAGCAGTTTTGAGGAGACTAGCGGAGAGACCCAGTACTTC | CASSFEETSGETQYF
TRBJ2-3 | TRBD2 | TRBV12-3/TRBV12-4 | few | TGTGCCAGCAGTAGACTAGCGGGCGTGGATACGCAGTATTTT | CASSRLAGVDTQYF
TRBJ2-7 | - | TRBV18 | few | TGTGCCAGCTCACCAGAGGGACGCCGAACCTACGAGCAGTACTTC | CASSPEGRRTYEQYF
TRBJ2-3 | - | TRBV4-1 | few | TGCGCCAGCAGCCAAGATATGGCTGTAGTCACAGATACGCAGTATTTT | CASSQDMAVVTDTQYF
TRBJ1-5 | - | TRBV6-1 | - | TGTGCCAGCAGCCCCACGGGTGGGATCCCCAATCAGCCCCAGCATTTT | CASSPTGGIPNQPQHF
TRBJ2-7 | - | TRBV27 | few | TGTGCCAGCAGTTTGAGTCCTATGACCTACGAGCAGTACTTC | CASSLSPMTYEQYF
TRBJ1-1 | - | TRBV12-3/TRBV12-4 | - | TGTGCCAGCAGTTTCGGCGGACCCCATGAAGCTTTCTTT | CASSFGGPHEAFF
TRBJ1-2 | - | TRBV20-1 | few | TGCAGTGCAAATCCCTCAGGGGTCGGCTACACCTTC | CSANPSGVGYTF
TRBJ1-3 | - | TRBV11-2 | few | TGTGCCAGCAGCTTCCGGGACAAGGCTGGAAACACCATATATTTT | CASSFRDKAGNTIYF
TRBJ1-5 | TRBD1 | TRBV12-3/TRBV12-4 | many | TGTGCCAGCGGCCAGGGGGCCGGGCAGCCCCAGCATTTT | CASGQGAGQPQHF
TRBJ1-5 | TRBD1 | TRBV24-1 | few | TGTGCCACCAGTGCAGGGGGCAGGAGCAATCAGCCCCAGCATTTT | CATSAGGRSNQPQHF
TRBJ1-2 | - | TRBV27 | many | TGTGCCAGCAGTGTATCAGCTAACTATGGCTACACCTTC | CASSVSANYGYTF
TRBJ1-6 | - | TRBV3-1 | few | TGTGCCAGCAGCCAGGGAATCAATTCACCCCTCCACTTT | CASSQGINSPLHF
TRBJ1-6 | - | TRBV6-1 | - | TGTGCCAGCAGTCAAGTTCGGACCTCCTCACCCCTCCACTTT | CASSQVRTSSPLHF
TRBJ1-3 | TRBD1 | TRBV11-3 | - | TGTGCCAGCAGCTTGACAGGGAACGGAAACACCATATATTTT | CASSLTGNGNTIYF
TRBJ1-5 | - | TRBV7-8 | - | TGTGCCAGCAGCTTAGTAGAGCGGAATCAGCCCCAGCATTTT | CASSLVERNQPQHF
TRBJ2-1 | TRBD2 | TRBV7-3 | few | TGTGCCAGCAGTCCCTCCAACCCAGGACTAGCGGGGGGCGAGCAGTTCTTC | CASSPSNPGLAGGEQFF
TRBJ2-3 | TRBD2 | TRBV6-1 | - | TGTGCCAGCAGCAAACCCGGGACTAGCGGGATAGGTGATACGCAGTATTTT | CASSKPGTSGIGDTQYF
TRBJ2-7 | TRBD1 | TRBV11-2 | few | TGTGCCAGCAGCTTTGGACAGGGGCCCTCCTACGAGCAGTACTTC | CASSFGQGPSYEQYF
TRBJ1-6 | - | TRBV4-3 | few | TGCGCCAGCAGCCAAGATAATAATTCACCCCTCCACTTT | CASSQDNNSPLHF
TRBJ2-1 | - | TRBV7-9 | few | TGTGCCAGCAGCCTTCAGGGGGGGAAATACAATGAGCAGTTCTTC | CASSLQGGKYNEQFF
TRBJ1-1 | TRBD1 | TRBV4-2 | many | TGTGCCAGCAGCCGCCAGGGGGGGATGAACACTGAAGCTTTCTTT | CASSRQGGMNTEAFF
TRBJ2-1 | TRBD2 | TRBV6-4 | few | TGTGCCAGCAGTGTGAGGGAGGGGTACAATGAGCAGTTCTTC | CASSVREGYNEQFF
TRBJ2-7 | TRBD1 | TRBV9 | - | TGTGCCAGCAGCGTAGGTGGGGGACAGGGAAACGAGCAGTACTTC | CASSVGGGQGNEQYF
TRBJ2-2 | TRBD2 | TRBV6-5 | - | TGTGCCAGCAGTTACTCTATTAGCGGGGCGAACACCGGGGAGCTGTTTTTT | CASSYSISGANTGELFF
TRBJ2-3 | TRBD2 | TRBV5-1 | - | TGCGCCAGCAGCTTGTCAAGGACTAGCGGGGTCACAGATACGCAGTATTTT | CASSLSRTSGVTDTQYF
TRBJ1-5 | - | TRBV2 | few | TGTGCCAGCAGTGAAGCCTCCTCCTCCAGAGTGCCCCAGCATTTT | CASSEASSSRVPQHF
TRBJ1-2 | - | TRBV6-1 | few | TGTGCCAGCAGTGAAGCGCAAGGGGCCGGCAACTATGGCTACACCTTC | CASSEAQGAGNYGYTF
TRBJ1-1 | - | TRBV3-1 | few | TGTGCCAGCAGCCACTTTACACAGGCGAACACTGAAGCTTTCTTT | CASSHFTQANTEAFF
TRBJ1-1 | - | TRBV7-9 | - | TGTGCCAACGGGGGCCCTGAAGCTTTCTTT | CANGGPEAFF
TRBJ2-5 | TRBD1 | TRBV15 | few | TGTGCCACCAGCAGAGATCGAGGGACAGAAAGAAAAGAGACCCAGTACTTC | CATSRDRGTERKETQYF
TRBJ1-4 | - | TRBV20-1 | - | TGCAGTGCTAGAGATCTGAGGAGTGAAAAACTGTTTTTT | CSARDLRSEKLFF
TRBJ2-1 | - | TRBV20-1 | few | TGCAGTGCTGCTTTGGGGCGGGGGCAGACTAATGAGCAGTTCTTC | CSAALGRGQTNEQFF
TRBJ1-1 | - | TRBV29-1 | many | TGCAGCGTTAAAACACTGAACACTGAAGCTTTCTTT | CSVKTLNTEAFF
TRBJ1-3 | - | TRBV7-6 | - | TGTGCCAGCAGCTTAGCAGGGCTACCTTCTGGAAACACCATATATTTT | CASSLAGLPSGNTIYF
TRBJ2-3 | - | TRBV14 | - | TGTGCCAGCAGCCAAGATCCTGTCGAAGATACGCAGTATTTT | CASSQDPVEDTQYF
TRBJ2-5 | - | TRBV6-1 | many | TGTGCCAGCAGCAGGGGATTCCAAGAGACCCAGTACTTC | CASSRGFQETQYF
TRBJ2-4 | - | TRBV7-8 | - | TGTGCCAGCAGCTTAGCGAGGTTTAGCGCGATAGCCAAAAACATTCAGTACTTC | CASSLARFSAIAKNIQYF
TRBJ2-2 | - | TRBV5-1 | - | TGCGCCAGCGAACCGGGACTGAGCACCGGGGAGCTGTTTTTT | CASEPGLSTGELFF
TRBJ2-4 | - | TRBV12-3/TRBV12-4 | many | TGTGCCACCTCACTCCGGGAATCCAAAAACATTCAGTACTTC | CATSLRESKNIQYF
TRBJ2-7 | - | TRBV27 | - | TGTGCCAGCAGAGATGCCGGGACACGGGCCAACGAGCAGTACTTC | CASRDAGTRANEQYF
TRBJ1-5 | - | TRBV25-1 | few | TGTGCCAGCAGCAATCTATCCGGGACTCCCGACTCAAACAATAGCAATCAGCCCCAGCATTTT | CASSNLSGTPDSNNSNQPQHF
TRBJ1-4 | - | TRBV12-3/TRBV12-4 | - | TGTGCCAGCAGAAATAGGGCCAAAGGGCAGGATGAAAAACTGTTTTTT | CASRNRAKGQDEKLFF
TRBJ1-2 | TRBD1 | TRBV6-2/TRBV6-3 | - | TGTGCCAGCACCATCACGACAGGGGGCTATGGCTACACCTTC | CASTITTGGYGYTF
TRBJ2-2 | TRBD1 | TRBV4-1 | few | TGCGCCAGCAGCCAAGGATTGAAAGGGCCCACAGGGGGGCGCTCCGGGGAGCTGTTTTTT | CASSQGLKGPTGGRSGELFF
TRBJ2-3 | - | TRBV6-1 | few | TGTGCCAGCAAAGTGAGGGCCGGCACAGATACGCAGTATTTT | CASKVRAGTDTQYF
TRBJ2-5 | - | TRBV2 | few | TGTGCCAGCAGTCCCCGACTAGGGGAAGAGACCCAGTACTTC | CASSPRLGEETQYF
TRBJ1-1 | TRBD1 | TRBV20-1 | - | TGCAGTGCTAGAGATTGGGGACAGGGGTTGAACACTGAAGCTTTCTTT | CSARDWGQGLNTEAFF
TRBJ1-1 | - | TRBV7-8 | - | TGTGCCAGCAGCTTAGTCGGGCAGGGAACTGAAGCTTTCTTT | CASSLVGQGTEAFF
TRBJ1-1 | TRBD1 | TRBV6-5 | - | TGTGCCAGCAGTTTTACCGGGACAGGGTTCGGAGCTTTCTTT | CASSFTGTGFGAFF
TRBJ1-5 | TRBD1 | TRBV5-1 | - | TGCGCCAGCAGCTTGGGCGACAGGGAAGGACAGCCCCAGCATTTT | CASSLGDREGQPQHF